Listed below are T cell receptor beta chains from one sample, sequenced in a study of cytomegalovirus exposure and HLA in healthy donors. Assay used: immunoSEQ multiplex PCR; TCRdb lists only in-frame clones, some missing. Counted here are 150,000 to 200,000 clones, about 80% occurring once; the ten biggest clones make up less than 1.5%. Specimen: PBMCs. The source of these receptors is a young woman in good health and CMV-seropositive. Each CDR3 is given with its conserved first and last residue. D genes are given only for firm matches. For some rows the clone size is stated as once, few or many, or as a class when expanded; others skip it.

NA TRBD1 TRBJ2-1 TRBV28 CASSSDRSSSYNEQFF TGTGCCAGCAGTTCGGACAGGTCGAGTTCCTACAATGAGCAGTTCTTC
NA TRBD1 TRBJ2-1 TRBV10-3 CAIRDREGTEQFF TGTGCCATCAGGGACAGGGAAGGCACTGAGCAGTTCTTC
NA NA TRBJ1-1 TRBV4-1 CASSQETAYTEAFF TGCGCCAGCAGCCAAGAAACTGCATACACTGAAGCTTTCTTT
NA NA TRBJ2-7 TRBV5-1 CASSENGGATYEQYF TGCGCCAGCAGCGAGAACGGAGGAGCTACCTACGAGCAGTACTTC
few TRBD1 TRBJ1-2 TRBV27 CASRGQGLYGYTF TGTGCCAGCAGAGGACAGGGTTTATATGGCTACACCTTC
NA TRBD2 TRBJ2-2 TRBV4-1 CASSQVPGLASNTGELFF TGCGCCAGCAGCCAAGTGCCCGGACTAGCGTCGAACACCGGGGAGCTGTTTTTT
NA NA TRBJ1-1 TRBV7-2 CASSLGSGSPTEAFF TGTGCCAGCAGCTTAGGATCAGGGTCCCCTACTGAAGCTTTCTTT
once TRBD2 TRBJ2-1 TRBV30 CAWSIRDYGEQFF TGTGCCTGGAGTATTAGGGACTATGGTGAGCAGTTCTTC
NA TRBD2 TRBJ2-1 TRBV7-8 CASSSLGLAGVNEQFF TGTGCCAGCAGCTCACTGGGACTAGCGGGAGTCAATGAGCAGTTCTTC
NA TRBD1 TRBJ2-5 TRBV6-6 CASSTRQGSRETQYF TGTGCCAGCAGTACCCGACAGGGGTCTAGGGAGACCCAGTACTTC
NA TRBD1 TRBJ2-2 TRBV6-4 CASSDPGQEPPNTGELFF TGTGCCAGCAGTGACCCCGGACAGGAGCCACCGAACACCGGGGAGCTGTTTTTT
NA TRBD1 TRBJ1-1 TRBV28 CASSSWGQGAMNTEAFF TGTGCCAGCAGTTCTTGGGGACAGGGGGCCATGAACACTGAAGCTTTCTTT
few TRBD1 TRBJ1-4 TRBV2 CASNGQGSYEKLFF TGTGCCAGCAACGGACAGGGCTCTTATGAAAAACTGTTTTTT
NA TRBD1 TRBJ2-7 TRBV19 CASSIDRDRYEQYF TGTGCCAGTAGTATAGATCGGGACAGGTACGAGCAGTACTTC
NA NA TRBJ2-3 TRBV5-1 CASSSAPGLPRDTQYF TGCGCCAGCAGCTCCGCCCCGGGACTCCCGCGTGATACGCAGTATTTT
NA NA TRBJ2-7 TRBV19 CASSSGTIDEQYF TGTGCCAGTAGCTCGGGGACAATCGACGAGCAGTACTTC
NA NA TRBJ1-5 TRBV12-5 CASATSGYNQPQHF TGTGCTAGTGCCACTTCAGGGTACAATCAGCCCCAGCATTTT
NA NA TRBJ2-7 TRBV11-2 CASSLFSGAYEQYF TGTGCCAGCAGCTTATTTTCAGGGGCCTACGAGCAGTACTTC
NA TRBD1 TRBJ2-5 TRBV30 CAWTGGQETQYF TGTGCCTGGACAGGGGGACAGGAGACCCAGTACTTC
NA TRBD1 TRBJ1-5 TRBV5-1 CASSRLQGDQPQHF TGCGCCAGCAGTCGACTACAGGGGGATCAGCCCCAGCATTTT
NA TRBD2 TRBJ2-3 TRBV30 CASESSGSYTDTQYF TGTGCCAGTGAATCTAGCGGGAGTTACACAGATACGCAGTATTTT
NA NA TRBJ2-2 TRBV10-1 CASSESWLAETGELFF TGCGCCAGCAGTGAGTCATGGCTAGCCGAGACCGGGGAGCTGTTTTTT
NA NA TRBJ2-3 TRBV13 CASSPRSGVTDTQYF TGTGCCAGCAGCCCGCGTTCGGGGGTCACAGATACGCAGTATTTT
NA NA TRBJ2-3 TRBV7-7 CASSLGLSGAEDTQYF TGTGCCAGCAGCTTAGGACTCTCTGGGGCAGAGGATACGCAGTATTTT
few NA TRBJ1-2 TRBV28 CASSPRANYGYTF TGTGCCAGCAGTCCCCGGGCTAACTATGGCTACACCTTC
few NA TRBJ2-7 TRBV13 CASSYPAAGSYEQYF TGTGCCAGCAGCTACCCAGCGGCAGGAAGTTACGAGCAGTACTTC
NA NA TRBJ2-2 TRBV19 CASTHLLGDNQPGELFF TGTGCCAGCACTCACCTCTTAGGGGACAACCAACCGGGGGAGCTGTTTTTT
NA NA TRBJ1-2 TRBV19 CASFPQMGFNYGYTF TGTGCCAGTTTCCCCCAGATGGGCTTTAACTATGGCTACACCTTC
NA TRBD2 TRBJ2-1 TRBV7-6 CASSPGGGRGAYNEQFF TGTGCCAGCAGCCCTGGGGGCGGGAGGGGGGCCTACAATGAGCAGTTCTTC
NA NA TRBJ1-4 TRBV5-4 CASSSTVNERLFF TGTGCCAGCAGCTCGACAGTTAATGAAAGACTGTTTTTT
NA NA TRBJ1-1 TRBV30 CAWVSGLRNTEAFF TGTGCCTGGGTGTCGGGACTTAGGAACACTGAAGCTTTCTTT
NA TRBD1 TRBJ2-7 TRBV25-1 CASSEQWEDRAYEQYF TGTGCCAGCAGTGAACAATGGGAGGACAGGGCGTACGAGCAGTACTTC
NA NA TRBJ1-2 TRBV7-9 CASSPRMTLANYGYTF TGTGCCAGCAGCCCCCGGATGACTCTAGCTAACTATGGCTACACCTTC
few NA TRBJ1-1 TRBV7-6 CASSFLCRVVVTEAFF TGTGCCAGCAGCTTTCTCTGCAGGGTCGTGGTCACTGAAGCTTTCTTT
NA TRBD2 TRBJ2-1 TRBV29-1 CSVGGSFNGDEQFF TGCAGCGTTGGCGGGAGCTTTAACGGGGATGAGCAGTTCTTC
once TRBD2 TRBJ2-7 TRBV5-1 CASSRGSGSSYEQYF TGCGCCAGCAGCCGAGGGAGCGGGAGCTCCTACGAGCAGTACTTC
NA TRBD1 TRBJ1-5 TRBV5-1 CASSLAGDRAQPQHF TGCGCCAGCAGCTTGGCTGGGGACAGGGCTCAGCCCCAGCATTTT
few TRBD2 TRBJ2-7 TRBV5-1 CASSLETSGRGHEQYF TGCGCCAGCAGCTTGGAGACTAGCGGGAGGGGCCACGAGCAGTACTTC
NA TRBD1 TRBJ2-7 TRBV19 CASSTPQTGGRYEQYF TGTGCCAGTAGTACCCCCCAGACAGGGGGGAGGTACGAGCAGTACTTC
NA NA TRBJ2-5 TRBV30 CAWSYLVETQYF TGTGCCTGGAGTTACTTAGTAGAGACCCAGTACTTC
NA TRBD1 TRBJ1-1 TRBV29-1 CSVWDRGTEAFF TGCAGCGTATGGGACAGAGGCACTGAAGCTTTCTTT
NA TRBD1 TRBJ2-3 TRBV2 CASSGGQGSTDTQYF TGTGCCAGCAGTGGGGGACAGGGCAGCACAGATACGCAGTATTTT
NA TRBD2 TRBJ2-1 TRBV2 CASSEPASGRGGFF TGTGCCAGCAGTGAACCAGCCAGCGGGAGGGGTGGGTTCTTC
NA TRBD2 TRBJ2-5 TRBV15 CATSRALAGAETQYF TGTGCCACCAGCAGAGCCCTAGCGGGAGCAGAGACCCAGTACTTC
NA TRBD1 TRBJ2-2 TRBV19 CASSIGDRVITGELFF TGTGCCAGTAGTATAGGGGACAGGGTTATCACCGGGGAGCTGTTTTTT
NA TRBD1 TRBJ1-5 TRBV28 CASSLRGQGPYQPQHF TGTGCCAGCAGTTTACGAGGACAGGGTCCATATCAGCCCCAGCATTTT
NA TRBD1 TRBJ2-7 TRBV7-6 CASSSDRGPYEQYF TGTGCCAGCAGCTCGGACAGGGGCCCCTACGAGCAGTACTTC
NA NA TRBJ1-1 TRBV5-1 CASSLQQKTFF TGCGCCAGCAGCTTGCAACAGAAAACTTTCTTT
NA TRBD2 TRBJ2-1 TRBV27 CASTPTSGRALYNEQFF TGTGCCAGCACCCCGACTAGCGGGAGGGCTCTATACAATGAGCAGTTCTTC
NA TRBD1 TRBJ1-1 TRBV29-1 CSVWTGRDLTEAFF TGCAGCGTTTGGACAGGGCGCGACCTTACTGAAGCTTTCTTT
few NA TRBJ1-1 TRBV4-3 CASSQDRGNTEAFF TGCGCCAGCAGCCAAGACAGGGGGAACACTGAAGCTTTCTTT
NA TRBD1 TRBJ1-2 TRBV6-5 CASFPFWTGNYGYTF TGTGCCAGCTTTCCTTTTTGGACAGGGAACTATGGCTACACCTTC
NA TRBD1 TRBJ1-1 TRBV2 CASSPRQGGTEAFF TGTGCCAGCAGTCCTAGGCAGGGGGGCACTGAAGCTTTCTTT
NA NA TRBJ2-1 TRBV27 CASSLSLDYNEQFF TGTGCCAGCAGTTTATCGTTAGACTACAATGAGCAGTTCTTC
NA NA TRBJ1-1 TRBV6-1 CASSERDPNTEAFF TGTGCCAGCAGTGAACGGGATCCCAACACTGAAGCTTTCTTT
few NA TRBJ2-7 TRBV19 CASAAEGIYEQYF TGTGCCAGTGCTGCGGAGGGAATCTACGAGCAGTACTTC
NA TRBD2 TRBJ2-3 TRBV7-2 CASSRVAGGSISTDTQYF TGTGCCAGCAGCCGTGTAGCGGGAGGCTCAATTAGCACAGATACGCAGTATTTT
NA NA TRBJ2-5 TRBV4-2 CASSQGGAGETQYF TGTGCCAGCAGCCAGGGCGGAGCGGGAGAGACCCAGTACTTC
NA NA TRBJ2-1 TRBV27 CASSSTAYNEQFF TGTGCCAGCAGTTCAACTGCCTACAATGAGCAGTTCTTC